What follows describes a single TCR beta chain. Its cognate antigen is unknown. This specimen belongs to a study of OX40 agonist ivuxolimab in advanced cancers. Study-wide background: Prior anti-PD-1, anti-PD-L1 or anti-CTLA-4 therapy was allowed; more than 30% had some. Partial responses occurred in three patients (one hepatocellular carcinoma, two cutaneous melanoma). General study findings and limits: The study did not work out the antigen specificity of the expanded peripheral T cells.

Repertoires were generated with immunoSEQ multiplex PCR, while TCRdb's copy carries only in-frame clones and drops some. The sample holds about 90,000 clones; approximately 91% are singletons and the top ten take 0.33%. The germline V gene encodes CDR1 SGHVS and CDR2 FNYEAQ. V gave up 5 bases and J gave up 5 bases, with 9 bases separating them. The CDR3 covers 13 residues. This receptor was obtained from an adult with an advanced solid tumor such as melanoma, head and neck, liver or kidney cancer. The sequences come from CD4+ or CD8+ T cells sorted from blood, collected in a trial of the OX40 agonist ivuxolimab. The chain has TRBV7-6 and TRBJ2-2, with D possibly being TRBD1 (6 bases). The DNA for the CDR3 is TGTGCCAGCAGCACCACAGGGACCGGGGAGCTGTTTTTT. This gives the protein CASSTTGTGELFF.